This is a list of T cell receptor beta chains from one sample in a study of patients with pleural tuberculosis. TCRdb reprocessed the reads with MiXCR, giving one entry per CDR3 protein. The sample has about 29,000 distinct CDR3 sequences, over 15% seen once. Specimen: peripheral blood. The receptors stem from a human donor with pleural tuberculosis. Both conserved end residues are part of each CDR3. The order of the fields is CDR3 DNA, CDR3 protein, clone size, D gene, J gene, V gene. A D gene is named only where the DNA matches it firmly. Size values are once, few and many counts, or a class for expanded clones, and some rows have none.

TGCGCCGGCAGCATGGACGGGGAGGTTGAGACTGAAGCTTTCTTT	CAGSMDGEVETEAFF	NA	NA	TRBJ1-1	TRBV7-9
TGTGCCAGCAGTTATTCCTCCCACCGGGTGGGGAAGAACACTGAAGCTTTCTTT	CASSYSSHRVGKNTEAFF	many	NA	TRBJ1-1	TRBV6-1
TGTGCCAGCGGACACTACGGAGGGCTGAACACTGAAGCTTTCTTT	CASGHYGGLNTEAFF	medium-sized	NA	TRBJ1-1	TRBV27
TGTGCCAGCAGCCCCAACCAGGGACAGGGTTATGGCTACACCTTC	CASSPNQGQGYGYTF	many	TRBD1	TRBJ1-2	TRBV7-2
TGTGCCATCAAGGCAGGGCTCGGGGGTCTGCCCCAGCATTTT	CAIKAGLGGLPQHF	many	NA	TRBJ1-5	TRBV14
TGTGCCAGCAGCTTAGTATCTAGCGGGGCCCCCTACGAGCAGTACTTC	CASSLVSSGAPYEQYF	many	TRBD2	TRBJ2-7	TRBV7-9
TGTGCCAGCAGTTACCTAGCGGGAGCCGAGCAGTACTTC	CASSYLAGAEQYF	once	TRBD2	TRBJ2-7	TRBV6-2/TRBV6-3
TGTGCCAGCATGCTACAGGAGAACACCGAAGTTTTCTTT	CASMLQENTEVFF	NA	NA	TRBJ1-1	TRBV2
TGCAGTGCTAGGGCTAGCGGGAGGCAAGAGACCCAGTACTTC	CSARASGRQETQYF	many	TRBD2	TRBJ2-5	TRBV20-1
TGTGCCAGCAGCTTGACAGGGGTCGGGGCCAACGTCCTGACTTTC	CASSLTGVGANVLTF	NA	TRBD1	TRBJ2-6	TRBV7-9
TGTGCCAGCAGTCCCAGAGGGACAGGCTACGAGCAGTACTTC	CASSPRGTGYEQYF	medium-sized	TRBD1	TRBJ2-7	TRBV27
TGTGCCAGCGTCCAACAGCCAGGACCTTACGAGCAGTACTTC	CASVQQPGPYEQYF	many	NA	TRBJ2-7	TRBV2
TGTGCCAGCAGTTTAAGGGCAGGGAATCAGCCCCAGCATTTT	CASSLRAGNQPQHF	medium-sized	NA	TRBJ1-5	TRBV6-1
TGTGCCAGCAGTTTAGCGGAGCGAGATACGCAGTATTTT	CASSLAERDTQYF	many	NA	TRBJ2-3	TRBV12-3/TRBV12-4
TGTGCCAGCAGCCCGGGACGGGACGAGCAGTACTTC	CASSPGRDEQYF	many	NA	TRBJ2-7	TRBV6-1
TGTGCCAGCAGCCAGGAATCTAGCGAGGCCTACGAGCAGTACTTC	CASSQESSEAYEQYF	many	NA	TRBJ2-7	TRBV4-2
TGTGCCTGGAACAACCCAAGGACAGAGAGGAGCAATCAGCTCCAGCATTTT	CAWNNPRTERSNQLQHF	NA	NA	TRBJ1-5	TRBV30
TGTGCCAGTAGTTTCCGACAGGTTTATGGCTACACCTTC	CASSFRQVYGYTF	many	NA	TRBJ1-2	TRBV19
TGTGCCAGCGGGGAGGGACAGGGCACAGATACGCAGTATTTT	CASGEGQGTDTQYF	many	NA	TRBJ2-3	TRBV12-3/TRBV12-4
TGTGCCAGCAGTGCCGGGGGCAGGGGGGAACTTCAGCCCCAGCATTTT	CASSAGGRGELQPQHF	many	TRBD1	TRBJ1-5	TRBV2
TGTGCCAGCACCGAAGAGGGGGCTGGTGAAAAACTGTTTTTT	CASTEEGAGEKLFF	many	TRBD1	TRBJ1-4	TRBV12-3/TRBV12-4
TGTGCCAGCAGTTACTCAGGGACCCAGTACTTC	CASSYSGTQYF	many	NA	TRBJ2-5	TRBV6-6
TGTGCCAGCTCCCGCTCCTACGAGCAGTACTTC	CASSRSYEQYF	many	NA	TRBJ2-7	TRBV18
TGCGCCAGCAGTCGGGACAGTAGGCAGCCCCAGCATTTT	CASSRDSRQPQHF	many	TRBD1	TRBJ1-5	TRBV10-1
TGTGCCAGCAGTTATTCCGGGACTAGCGGGGGATTCACCTCCGGTGAGCAGTTCTTC	CASSYSGTSGGFTSGEQFF	many	TRBD2	TRBJ2-1	TRBV6-2/TRBV6-3
TGCAGTGCTAGGGACAGAAATAGCAATCAGCCCCAGCATTTT	CSARDRNSNQPQHF	many	NA	TRBJ1-5	TRBV20-1
TGTGCCAGCTCACAAGGTCCCGATTACTATGGCTACACCTTC	CASSQGPDYYGYTF	many	NA	TRBJ1-2	TRBV18
TGTGCCACCAGTGATTTGGACAGGGGGAATACCGGGGAGCTGTTTTTT	CATSDLDRGNTGELFF	medium-sized	TRBD1	TRBJ2-2	TRBV24-1
TGCGCCAGCAGCCAACCCGGACACAAAACAGATACGCAGTATTTT	CASSQPGHKTDTQYF	many	NA	TRBJ2-3	TRBV4-3
TGTGCCATCACCCGAACGAGCGGGGGCACAGATACGCAGTATTTT	CAITRTSGGTDTQYF	many	TRBD2	TRBJ2-3	TRBV10-3
TGTGCCAGCAGTGTCAGGTCCAACCAAGAGACCCAGTACTTC	CASSVRSNQETQYF	many	NA	TRBJ2-5	TRBV2
TGTGCCAACTCACCCAAGGCCGAAAACACTGAAGCTTTCTTC	CANSPKAENTEAFF	NA	NA	TRBJ1-1	TRBV18
TGTGCCAGCAGACGGACAGGGTCGGGGGAGCAGTACTTC	CASRRTGSGEQYF	many	TRBD1	TRBJ2-7	TRBV12-3/TRBV12-4
TGTGCCAGCTCACCCGGACAGGGCAACTATGGCTACACCTTC	CASSPGQGNYGYTF	many	TRBD1	TRBJ1-2	TRBV18
TGTGCCTGGAGTGTACTGCAGAACACTGAAGCTTTCTTT	CAWSVLQNTEAFF	many	NA	TRBJ1-1	TRBV30
TGTGCCAGCCGTCCTGGACTTAACTATGGCTACACCTTC	CASRPGLNYGYTF	NA	NA	TRBJ1-2	TRBV27
TGTGCCATCAGGCCCCGGACAGGTTCCAATGAGCAGTTCTTC	CAIRPRTGSNEQFF	many	TRBD1	TRBJ2-1	TRBV10-3
TGTGCCAGCAGCCGCCCGGGGGAAAAATACGAGCAGTACTTC	CASSRPGEKYEQYF	many	NA	TRBJ2-7	TRBV4-2
TGCGCCAGCAGGCACCAGGTGGAAGCTTTCTTT	CASRHQVEAFF	NA	NA	TRBJ1-1	TRBV7-2
TGCAGCGTTTCGGACGGGACAGGGTCCGGGTATGAGCAGTTCTTC	CSVSDGTGSGYEQFF	many	TRBD1	TRBJ2-1	TRBV29-1
TGTGCCAGCAGCTTCGCCGGACAAGCGAACACTGAAGCTTTCTTT	CASSFAGQANTEAFF	many	NA	TRBJ1-1	TRBV11-2